Many counts were recorded for the clone carrying this T cell receptor (beta chain). Germline assignment: CDR1 LNHNV and CDR2 YYDKDF (reference sequence). Trimming took off 5 bases at V and 6 bases at J, with 17 bases between the two ends. CDR3 size: 15 residues. This entry is derived from a study of blood T cells in healthy people across ages. Primed by a sample-barcoded 5' primer and a J-beta primer mix, a second PCR proceeded for about 6 to 11 cycles. Each cDNA molecule was tagged by a template-switch adaptor that had 12 random nucleotides. TCRdb passed the 5' RACE reads through MiXCR, listing each CDR3 protein once. Of approximately 680,000 distinct CDR3 sequences listed, roughly 32% were seen once; the top ten hold 15%.

The sequencing input was blood. The V call is TRBV15, the J call TRBJ2-1; D gene uncertain. The clonotype was recovered from a woman older than 75 in good health. The CDR3 loop reads CATSVSNSPSNEQFF. The CDR3 coding sequence is TGTGCCACCAGCGTTAGTAACTCCCCCTCCAATGAGCAGTTCTTC.